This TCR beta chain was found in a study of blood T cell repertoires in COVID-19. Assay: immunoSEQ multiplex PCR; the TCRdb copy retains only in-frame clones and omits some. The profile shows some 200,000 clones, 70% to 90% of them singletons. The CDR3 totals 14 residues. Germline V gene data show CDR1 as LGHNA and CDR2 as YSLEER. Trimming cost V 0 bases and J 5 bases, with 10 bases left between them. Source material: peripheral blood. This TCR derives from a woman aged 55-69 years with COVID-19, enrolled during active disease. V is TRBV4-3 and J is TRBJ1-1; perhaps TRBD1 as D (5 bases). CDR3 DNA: TGCGCCAGCAGCCAAGAACTCAGGGTTACTGAAGCTTTCTTT. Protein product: CASSQELRVTEAFF.